The rows below give T cell receptor beta chains drawn from one sample of a study of blood T cell repertoires in COVID-19. Profiled with immunoSEQ multiplex PCR; TCRdb holds only in-frame clones, not every one. Seen here are 380,000 or so clones, more than 75% observed once, and the top ten hold more than 0.95%. The sample comprised peripheral blood. These receptors were obtained from a human donor with acute or convalescent COVID-19. The donor label of this sample is uncertain. The CDR3 runs from the conserved cysteine through the conserved F or W. The order of the fields is clone size, D gene, J gene, V gene, CDR3 protein, CDR3 DNA. The D gene is left open where the match is weak. Where a row states a size, it is once, few, many or the class of an expanded clone; other rows omit it.

NA	TRBD2	TRBJ2-1	TRBV4-1	CASSQDGSGGAWNEQFF	TGCGCCAGCAGCCAAGATGGTAGCGGGGGGGCATGGAATGAGCAGTTCTTC
NA	NA	TRBJ1-1	TRBV5-5	CASSLGVYGGTEAFF	TGTGCCAGCAGCTTGGGGGTGTACGGGGGCACTGAAGCTTTCTTT
NA	NA	TRBJ2-5	TRBV7-7	CASSFGEVGETQYF	TGTGCCAGCAGCTTCGGGGAAGTAGGAGAGACCCAGTACTTC
NA	NA	TRBJ2-2	TRBV5-6	CASSPGLGAYTGELFF	TGTGCCAGCAGCCCCGGGTTGGGGGCCTACACCGGGGAGCTGTTTTTT
few	NA	TRBJ2-4	TRBV19	CASSILAGQNIQYF	TGTGCCAGTAGTATACTCGCAGGCCAAAACATTCAGTACTTC
NA	NA	TRBJ2-7	TRBV16	CASSQGQAYEQYF	TGTGCCAGCAGCCAAGGACAAGCCTACGAGCAGTACTTC
NA	TRBD1	TRBJ1-5	TRBV18	CASSHSGGLNQPQHF	TGTGCCAGCTCTCACTCAGGGGGTCTCAATCAGCCCCAGCATTTT
NA	TRBD1	TRBJ1-1	TRBV6-5	CASRQQGVGTEAFF	TGTGCCAGCAGGCAACAGGGGGTGGGGACTGAAGCTTTCTTT
once	NA	TRBJ2-7	TRBV11-2	CASSLNRATYEQYF	TGTGCCAGCAGCTTAAACAGGGCGACCTACGAGCAGTACTTC
NA	TRBD1	TRBJ1-1	TRBV20-1	CSAKGQGRAFF	TGCAGTGCCAAAGGACAGGGAAGAGCTTTCTTT
few	TRBD1	TRBJ1-1	TRBV12-3/TRBV12-4	CASRSWDSTEAFF	TGTGCCAGCAGATCCTGGGACAGCACTGAAGCTTTCTTT
NA	NA	TRBJ1-1	TRBV27	CASSSQLQGGGKLAEAFF	TGTGCCAGCAGTTCTCAGCTCCAGGGTGGGGGGAAGTTGGCTGAAGCTTTCTTT
NA	TRBD2	TRBJ2-7	TRBV15	CATSRDRSGTEQYF	TGTGCCACCAGCAGAGATAGGAGCGGGACCGAGCAGTACTTC
NA	TRBD2	TRBJ2-1	TRBV11-2	CASSLFLLAGANNEQFF	TGTGCCAGCAGCTTATTCTTACTAGCGGGAGCGAACAATGAGCAGTTCTTC
NA	TRBD2	TRBJ2-1	TRBV11-3	CASSSGAGGYNEQFF	TGTGCCAGCAGCTCAGGCGCGGGGGGGTACAATGAGCAGTTCTTC
NA	TRBD1	TRBJ2-3	TRBV25-1	CASSLQGDGATQYF	TGTGCCAGTTCCCTACAGGGGGATGGGGCTACGCAGTATTTT
NA	NA	TRBJ1-5	TRBV30	CAWSVEQVLQPQHF	TGTGCCTGGAGTGTAGAACAGGTTTTACAGCCCCAGCATTTT